The 21 T cell receptor beta chains in this list originate from one sample, sequenced in a study of identical twins. TCRdb re-called the 5' RACE reads with MiXCR, one entry per CDR3 protein. This table has about 480,000 distinct CDR3 sequences, about 14% appearing once. This sample was also put to use in a study of yellow fever vaccine responses in identical twins.

The sample consisted of CD4+ T cells sorted from blood. The receptors shown here come from a woman aged 18-29 years in good health.

This clonotype came up a few times. This chain connects TRBV20-1 to TRBJ2-1, with 9 bases aligning to TRBD2. V lost 6 bases and J lost 6; bases outside the gene matches: 6. Germline-derived CDR1 and CDR2 are DFQATT and SNEGSKA (reference sequence). The length of the CDR3 is 13 residues. CDR3 residues: CSARRTSVNEQFF. CDR3 bases: TGCAGTGCCAGAAGGACTAGCGTCAATGAGCAGTTCTTC.

The chain recombines TRBV4-1 with TRBJ1-1; D is ambiguous. Trimming left V 1 base short and J 1 base short, with 10 bases between. The CDR3 is made up of 15 amino acids. The germline V gene has CDR1 MGHRA and CDR2 YSYEKL. CDR3 DNA: TGCGCCAGCAGCCAAGCGGCGGCAGGGAACACTGAAGCTTTCTTT. Protein: CASSQAAAGNTEAFF.

CDR3 region: CASSSRPGESYEQYF. CDR3 coding DNA: TGTGCCAGCAGCTCGAGACCAGGGGAGTCCTACGAGCAGTACTTC. V is TRBV7-6 and J is TRBJ2-7; a weak D match, TRBD1 (6 bases). The CDR3 is made up of 15 amino acids. The V end lost 4 bases, the J end lost 1 base, and 14 bases lay between the germline ends. Per germline, CDR1 SGHVS and CDR2 FNYEAQ.

In this sample, this clonotype turned up a few times. The V gene is TRBV24-1, the J gene TRBJ2-5; D is ambiguous. V was cut by 4 bases and J by 4 bases, with 6 bases left in between. The germline CDR1 and CDR2 sequences are KGHDR and SFDVKD. This CDR3 comprises 12 residues. This CDR3 is CATSDRSETQYF. Written as DNA, the CDR3 is TGTGCCACCAGTGACAGGTCAGAGACCCAGTACTTC.

This clonotype occurred a few times. The gene calls are TRBV5-1 and TRBJ1-2; D uncertain. V was pared by 0 bases and J by 8 bases, with 11 bases between. From germline, CDR1 is SGHRS and CDR2 YFSETQ. The CDR3 is 13 amino acids. The CDR3 loop is CASSLAGSKGYTF. CDR3 DNA: TGCGCCAGCAGCTTGGCGGGCAGTAAGGGCTACACCTTC.

This clonotype occurred a few times. V usage is TRBV7-9 and J usage is TRBJ2-7, with D possibly matching TRBD2 (5 bases). Per the germline V gene, CDR1 is SEHNR and CDR2 is FQNEAQ (reference sequence). The V end was cut by 5 bases, the J end by 6 bases, with 20 bases between. The CDR3 runs to 15 residues. The DNA of the CDR3 is TGTGCCAGCAGCCCCAAAATAGAGGGATCCGCCGAGCAGTACTTC. Protein product: CASSPKIEGSAEQYF.

This clonotype showed up just a few times. The chain joins TRBV24-1 to TRBJ2-1; D is possibly TRBD1 (5 bases). CDR1 is KGHDR and CDR2 is SFDVKD in the germline V gene. The CDR3 spans 16 residues. Trimming took 0 bases from V and 4 from J, leaving 12 bases between them. CDR3 amino acids: CATSDLWGRGYNEQFF. In nucleotides, the CDR3 is TGTGCCACCAGTGATTTGTGGGGTAGGGGTTACAATGAGCAGTTCTTC.

This sequence joins TRBV9 and TRBJ2-1, with a tentative D call TRBD1 (5 bases). V was clipped by 2 bases and J by 7 bases, with 16 bases between them. This CDR3 contains 15 residues. The germline CDR1 and CDR2 sequences are SGDLS and YYNGEE. CDR3 residues: CASSVLWGGGNEQFF. As DNA, the CDR3 is TGTGCCAGCAGCGTTTTGTGGGGCGGTGGGAATGAGCAGTTCTTC.

This clonotype was observed at least ten times. This chain joins TRBV5-1 and TRBJ2-7, with 9 bases that match TRBD1. CDR1 SGHRS and CDR2 YFSETQ come from the germline V gene. The CDR3 runs 14 residues. With V trimmed by 3 bases and J by 5 bases, 6 bases remained unmatched. The CDR3 region is CASSSGQGTHEQYF. DNA of the CDR3: TGCGCCAGCAGCTCGGGACAGGGAACCCACGAGCAGTACTTC. The full variable domain, rest sourced from reference TRBV5-1 and TRBJ2-7, is KAGVTQTPRYLIKTRGQQVTLSCSPISGHRSVSWYQQTPGQGLQFLFEYFSETQRNKGNFPGRFSGRQFSNSRSEMNVSTLELGDSALYLCASSSGQGTHEQYFGPGTRLTVT.

V usage is TRBV5-5 and J usage is TRBJ2-3; 7 bases fit TRBD1. Unmatched junction bases numbered 9, after V lost 5 bases and J lost 3 bases. CDR3 length: 15 amino acids. Germline CDR1 is SGHKS and CDR2 is YYEKEE (reference sequence). The CDR3 loop is CASSRQGRGTDTQYF. DNA for the CDR3: TGTGCCAGCAGTCGACAGGGCCGAGGAACAGATACGCAGTATTTT.

The chain carries TRBV4-1 and TRBJ2-3; D gene ambiguous. Germline V CDR1 and CDR2: MGHRA, YSYEKL. The length of the CDR3 is 14 residues. Trimming stripped 1 base from V and 4 bases from J, with 9 bases between. The CDR3 region is CASSQAADADTQYF. The CDR3 DNA follows: TGCGCCAGCAGCCAAGCGGCCGATGCAGATACGCAGTATTTT.

This clonotype showed up just a few times. The genes are TRBV5-1 and TRBJ2-2; 9 bases match TRBD2. V trimming: 0 bases; J trimming: 4 bases; junction bases outside the gene matches: 4. Germline CDR1 SGHRS, CDR2 YFSETQ. This CDR3 has 16 amino acids. CDR3 sequence: CASSLATLAGTGELFF. CDR3 nucleotide sequence: TGCGCCAGCAGCTTGGCCACACTAGCGGGCACCGGGGAGCTGTTTTTT. The full variable domain, completed using reference TRBV5-1 and TRBJ2-2, is KAGVTQTPRYLIKTRGQQVTLSCSPISGHRSVSWYQQTPGQGLQFLFEYFSETQRNKGNFPGRFSGRQFSNSRSEMNVSTLELGDSALYLCASSLATLAGTGELFFGEGSRLTVL.

The rearrangement joins TRBV20-1 to TRBJ1-4; 8 positions agree with TRBD1. Germline V CDR1 and CDR2: DFQATT, SNEGSKA (reference sequence). CDR3 length equals 14 residues. J was trimmed by 10 bases and V by 5 bases; bases with no gene match: 12. The DNA of the CDR3 is TGCAGTGCTTTCCAGACAGGGGCAGGTGGAAAACTGTTTTTT. Its translation: CSAFQTGAGGKLFF.

This clonotype showed up just a few times. This chain uses TRBV4-3 with TRBJ2-1; D unclear. CDR3 length: 15 amino acids. V was trimmed by 0 bases and J by 5 bases, leaving 11 bases between them. Germline loops: CDR1 LGHNA, CDR2 YSLEER. The CDR3 sequence is CASSQDVQLNNEQFF. Written as DNA, the CDR3 is TGCGCCAGCAGCCAAGACGTCCAGCTAAACAATGAGCAGTTCTTC.

This clonotype occurred a few times. The chain couples TRBV3-1 to TRBJ2-1; TRBD1 matches at 10 bases. After removal of 6 bases from V and 6 bases from J, the junction contained 8 bases not matched to a gene. The CDR3 covers 15 residues. Germline-derived CDR1 and CDR2 are LGHDT and YNNKEL (reference sequence). The CDR3 loop is CASRLTTGGLNEQFF. The CDR3 bases are TGTGCCAGCAGATTAACGACAGGGGGCCTCAATGAGCAGTTCTTC.

This chain links TRBV30 with TRBJ2-7; D perhaps matches TRBD2 (6 bases). With 5 bases removed from V and 3 bases from J, the gap between germline ends came to 14 bases. The CDR3 spans 13 residues. Germline lookup yields CDR1 GTSNPN and CDR2 SVGIG (reference sequence). The CDR3 coding sequence is TGTGCCTGGCGCAGGGACTTAAACTACGAGCAGTACTTC. It is translated as CAWRRDLNYEQYF.

This clonotype was picked up a small number of times. The CDR3 loop reads CSAKSAGGFISYNEQFF. The DNA of the CDR3 is TGCAGTGCCAAAAGCGCGGGAGGATTTATTTCCTACAATGAGCAGTTCTTC. J is TRBJ2-1 and V is TRBV20-1; 8 bases align to TRBD2. The CDR3 is 17 amino acids. The junction had 14 bases not matched to a gene; V was cut back by 6 bases and J by 1 base. CDR1 is DFQATT, CDR2 SNEGSKA, per germline (reference sequence).

This clonotype is a singleton in its sample. V usage is TRBV28 and J usage is TRBJ2-3; 9 nucleotides align to TRBD1. The junction had 9 bases not matched to a gene; V was cut back by 10 bases and J by 4 bases. The CDR3 loop spans 14 amino acids. In germline, CDR1 is MDHEN, CDR2 SYDVKM. The DNA of the CDR3 is TGTGCCACCAGGACGGACAGGGGCGCAGATACGCAGTATTTT. As protein: CATRTDRGADTQYF.

This clonotype was counted many times. V usage is TRBV12-3 or TRBV12-4 and J usage is TRBJ2-5, with D perhaps matching TRBD2 (5 bases). CDR3 length: 11 amino acids. V lost 3 bases to trimming and J lost 7 bases, with 6 bases between them. This CDR3 reads CASSFGGTQYF. In DNA form, the CDR3 reads TGTGCCAGCAGTTTTGGAGGGACCCAGTACTTC.

This clonotype has at least ten counts. The rearrangement links TRBV29-1 to TRBJ2-3, with D unresolved. Germline V CDR1 and CDR2: SQVTM, ANQGSEA. Between the trimmed V and J ends, which lost 3 bases and 5 bases, there was a span of 12 bases. This CDR3 contains 13 residues. CDR3 in amino acids: CSVDSYTRDTQYF. The CDR3 DNA reads TGCAGCGTTGACTCTTATACCAGAGATACGCAGTATTTT.

This chain uses TRBV28 with TRBJ2-2; D uncertain. The germline V gene has CDR1 MDHEN and CDR2 SYDVKM. The CDR3 consists of 15 residues. V gave up 6 bases and J gave up 7 bases, with 18 bases separating them. The CDR3 loop reads CASSPPPAMGGELFF. The CDR3 nucleotides are TGTGCCAGCAGCCCCCCCCCAGCGATGGGCGGGGAGCTGTTTTTT. The full variable domain, rest sourced from reference TRBV28 and TRBJ2-2, is DVKVTQSSRYLVKRTGEKVFLECVQDMDHENMFWYRQDPGLGLRLIYFSYDVKMKEKGDIPEGYSVSREKKERFSLILESASTNQTSMYLCASSPPPAMGGELFFGEGSRLTVL.